This T cell receptor beta chain is from a study of healthy donors' naive CD4 and CD8 T cells. CD4+CD8-CD45RO-CD45RA+ cells were naive CD4+; CD8+CD4-CD45RA+CD27bright cells were naive CD8+. Trimming shortened V by 1 base and J by 4 bases, and 23 bases separated the two germline ends. Germline V gene sequence: CDR1 MNHEY, CDR2 SMNVEV (reference sequence). This CDR3 is built from 20 residues. A linear amplification protocol produced the TCR libraries from 500 ng of total RNA. TCRdb re-derived calls from the reads in MiXCR, one entry per CDR3 protein. Of around 180,000 distinct CDR3 sequences in the sample, 74% are singletons; the top ten hold roughly 2.3%.

Sequencing was done on a sample of naive CD4+ and CD8+ T cells sorted from blood, pooled from several donors. This receptor was obtained from a pool of human donors in good health; the sample pools cells from several healthy donors. The rearrangement uses TRBV27 and TRBJ2-6, with D maybe TRBD2 (6 bases). The DNA for the CDR3 is TGTGCCAGCAGTTTATGGGGACTGACGGAGCAGCCCTCCGGGGCCAACGTCCTGACTTTC. Protein product: CASSLWGLTEQPSGANVLTF.